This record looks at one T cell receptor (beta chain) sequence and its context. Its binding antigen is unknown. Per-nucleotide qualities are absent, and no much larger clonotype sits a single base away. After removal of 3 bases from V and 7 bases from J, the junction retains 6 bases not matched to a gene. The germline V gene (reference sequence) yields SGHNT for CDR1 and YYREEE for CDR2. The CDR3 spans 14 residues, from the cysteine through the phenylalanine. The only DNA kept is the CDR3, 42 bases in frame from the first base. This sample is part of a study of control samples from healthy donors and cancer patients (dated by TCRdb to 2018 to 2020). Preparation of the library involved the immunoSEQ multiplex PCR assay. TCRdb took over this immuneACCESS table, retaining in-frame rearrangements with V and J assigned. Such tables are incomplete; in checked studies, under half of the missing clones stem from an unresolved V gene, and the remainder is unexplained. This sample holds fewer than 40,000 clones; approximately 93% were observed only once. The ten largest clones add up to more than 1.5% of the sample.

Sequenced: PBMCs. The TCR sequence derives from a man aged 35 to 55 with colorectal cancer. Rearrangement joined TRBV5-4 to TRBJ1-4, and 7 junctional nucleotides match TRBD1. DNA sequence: TGTGCCAGCAGCTCAGGGGGTAACGGTGAAAAACTGTTTTTT. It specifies CASSSGGNGEKLFF.